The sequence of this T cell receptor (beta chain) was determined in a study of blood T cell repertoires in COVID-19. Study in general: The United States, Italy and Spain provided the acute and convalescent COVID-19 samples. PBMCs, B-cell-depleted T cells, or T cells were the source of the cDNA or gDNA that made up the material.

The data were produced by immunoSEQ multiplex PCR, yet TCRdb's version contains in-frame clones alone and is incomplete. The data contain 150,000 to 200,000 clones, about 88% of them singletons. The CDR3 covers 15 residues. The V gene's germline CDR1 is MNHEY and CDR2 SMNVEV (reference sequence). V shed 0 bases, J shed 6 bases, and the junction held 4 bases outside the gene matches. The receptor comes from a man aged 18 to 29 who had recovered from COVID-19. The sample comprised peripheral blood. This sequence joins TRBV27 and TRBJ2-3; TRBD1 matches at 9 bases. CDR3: CASSLSRTGDDTQYF. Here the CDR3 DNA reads TGTGCCAGCAGTTTATCGAGGACAGGGGACGATACGCAGTATTTT.